A single TCR beta chain is shown here with its context. This clonotype was found a few times. It has no known antigen specificity. Base qualities are not at hand, and no much larger clone is one base apart. V lost 4 bases and J lost 0 bases; the stretch between them is 7 bases long. Sequences LGHDT (CDR1) and YNNKEL (CDR2) are obtained from the germline V gene (reference sequence). The CDR3 contains 14 residues, cysteine and phenylalanine counted. Left in the record is the CDR3 DNA by itself, 42 bases read in frame from the first base. These data belong to a study of identical twins (dated by TCRdb to 2016 to 2017). Looking at the study overall: To test whether fetal clonotypes persist, this study deep-sequenced TCR alpha and beta repertoires from monozygotic twins, from unrelated adults of various ages, and from cord blood. Replicate twin experiments were performed at different times using different library preparation protocols to rule out contamination.

Every donor in the study was a healthy Caucasian. The twin cohort comprised three pairs of female monozygotic twins, all aged roughly 18 to 29 years. Peripheral blood mononuclear cells were the source from which RNA for the TCR libraries was isolated. Libraries were built with 5' RACE. The sample was run on an Illumina HiSeq 2000. A universal primer binding site was introduced by template switching, and a unique molecular identifier was present in the final cDNA, enabling accurate counting of TCR cDNA molecules. First-strand cDNA for TCR alpha and beta chains was synthesized from specific primers in the conserved constant-segment region. Each cDNA library was double barcoded, with a SMART-Mk sample barcode plus Illumina barcodes, to control for contamination. Two successive PCR steps introduced TruSeq adapter sequences along with Illumina sample barcodes. The Illumina HiSeq platform was used with custom primers to sequence TCR alpha and beta cDNA libraries. Turning to the authors' computational methods: MiGEC was used to process raw reads and extract unique molecular identifiers, and MiXCR was used to find CDR3 positions. Recombination models were inferred per individual with the repgenHMM and IGoR tools using an EM algorithm. Shared clonotype analysis was performed with the tcR package in R, normalizing sharing by the product of cloneset sizes. To study raw recombination free of thymic and clonal selection effects, out-of-frame nonproductive sequences were analyzed. TCRdb reprocessed the public reads (quality trimming at Q25 with fastp, clone calling with MiXCR) and kept in-frame beta chains. All rows with the same CDR3 protein become a single entry with the most common DNA and genes. TCRdb, not the original authors, processed these V and J calls. This sample holds fewer than 800,000 distinct CDR3 sequences; about 7.1% were observed only once. Of the sample, approximately 1.5% is held by the ten largest clones.

General conclusions and limits of the study: Abundant cord blood beta clonotypes had fewer insertions, young adult naive repertoires showed a similar but weaker trend, and memory repertoires showed no such trend. Recombination models systematically underestimated out-of-frame TCR alpha sharing in monozygotic twins but agreed with sharing between unrelated individuals. Compared with coincidental sharing between unrelated individuals, out-of-frame TCR alpha sequences shared between twins had an excess of sequences with low generation probability. Zero-insertion analyses could be partly confounded by invariant T cells such as MAIT and iNKT, though diverse VJ usage argued against such confounding for most clonotypes. Because the same donors could not be followed over many years, conclusions were based on cross-sectional statistical analysis. A weaker excess of twin sharing was found in beta out-of-frame sequences because the signal-to-noise ratio was lowered by fewer shared sequences.

This same sample was also part of a study on yellow fever vaccine responses in identical twins. As that second paper reports: According to the authors, in identical twins the way T cells responded to vaccination appeared partly convergent and partly personalized. Focusing on identical twins, the study followed the T cell clones that responded to the vaccine, and did so with precision.

The clonotype was recovered from a woman under 30 in good health. The rearrangement joined TRBV3-1 to TRBJ2-4, with the D gene too uncertain to name. Sequencing was done on a sample of PBMCs. CDR3 reads: CASSPTLAKNIQYF. The DNA reads TGTGCCAGCAGCCCAACACTAGCCAAAAACATTCAGTACTTC.